One sample yielded the 16 T cell receptor beta chains listed below, sequenced in a study of blood T cell repertoires in COVID-19. Sequencing used immunoSEQ multiplex PCR; TCRdb keeps in-frame clones, though not all of them. The sample has about 240,000 clones, roughly 86% seen once; the top ten hold more than 9%. The sample taken for sequencing was peripheral blood. The receptors were sampled from a man at least 80 years old with acute or convalescent COVID-19.

The chain links TRBV29-1 to TRBJ2-1; 14 positions match TRBD2. Germline loops: CDR1 SQVTM, CDR2 ANQGSEA. The CDR3 is 14 amino acids. The V and J ends lost 6 bases and 9 bases, in that order; junction bases with no gene match: 7. The CDR3 is CSVGTSGSYSEQFF. The CDR3 region has the DNA TGCAGCGTGGGGACTAGCGGGAGCTATAGTGAGCAGTTCTTC.

The chain carries TRBV11-3 and TRBJ2-1; a weak D match, TRBD1 (6 bases). The length of the CDR3 is 13 residues. CDR1 and CDR2 from the germline V gene are SGHNT and YENEEA. Trimming took 2 bases from V and 7 from J, leaving 9 bases between them. CDR3 in amino acids: CASSLTGMNEQFF. CDR3 in DNA: TGTGCCAGCAGCTTAACAGGGATGAATGAGCAGTTCTTC.

This CDR3 reads CASSEGGGTLMNTEAFF. Written as DNA, the CDR3 is TGTGCCAGCAGTGAAGGTGGGGGGACCCTGATGAACACTGAAGCTTTCTTT. The chain links TRBV25-1 to TRBJ1-1, with D possibly matching TRBD1 (5 bases). Germline values: CDR1 MGHDK, CDR2 SYGVNS. The V end was cut by 2 bases, the J end by 0 bases, with 16 bases between. This CDR3 spans 17 amino acids. The full variable domain, completed using reference TRBV25-1 and TRBJ1-1, is EADIYQTPRYLVIGTGKKITLECSQTMGHDKMYWYQQDPGMELHLIHYSYGVNSTEKGDLSSESTVSRIRTEHFPLTLESARPSHTSQYLCASSEGGGTLMNTEAFFGQGTRLTVV.

The J gene is TRBJ1-6, the V gene TRBV10-3; 10 nucleotides agree with TRBD1. Germline-derived CDR1 and CDR2 are ENHRY and SYGVKD. CDR3 length: 15 residues. V lost 6 bases and J lost 8; bases outside the gene matches: 7. For the CDR3, the DNA is TGTGCCATCAGCGAGGGACAGGGGAAGGATTCACCCCTCCACTTT. Amino acid sequence: CAISEGQGKDSPLHF.

The chain uses TRBV9 and TRBJ2-6; D is ambiguous. Trimming cost V 3 bases and J 3 bases, with 10 bases left between them. There are 15 residues in the CDR3. Germline V CDR1 and CDR2: SGDLS, YYNGEE. The DNA for the CDR3 is TGTGCCAGCAGCGGCCCTGCCAGTGGGGCCAACGTCCTGACTTTC. Translated, it gives CASSGPASGANVLTF.

This clone is a singleton in its sample. V gene TRBV7-8 combines with J gene TRBJ2-7, with 12 bases aligning to TRBD2. Germline V gives CDR1 SGHVS, CDR2 FQNEAQ. This CDR3 region has 16 residues. The J segment lost 7 bases and the V segment lost 5 bases, leaving 12 bases of the junction unmatched. The CDR3 DNA is TGTGCCAGCAGCACAGCCCTAGCGGGAGGGCCAAGGGAGCAGTACTTC. Amino acid sequence: CASSTALAGGPREQYF.

The chain employs TRBV14 and TRBJ2-5, with 9 bases aligning to TRBD2. This CDR3 spans 17 amino acids. Trimming took 1 base from V and 1 from J; bases not matched to a gene: 7. CDR1 is SGHDN and CDR2 is FVKESK in the germline V gene. The CDR3 is CASSQGVAGVLQETQYF. The CDR3 region has the DNA TGTGCCAGCAGCCAAGGGGTAGCGGGGGTACTCCAAGAGACCCAGTACTTC.

This chain links TRBV7-9 with TRBJ2-7; D remains unclear. The germline gives CDR1 SEHNR, CDR2 FQNEAQ (reference sequence). V lost 4 bases, J lost 2 bases, and 9 bases lay in between. This CDR3 spans 13 amino acids. The CDR3 spells CASSYDSTYEQYF. CDR3 sequence (DNA): TGTGCCAGCAGCTACGACTCTACCTACGAGCAGTACTTC.

This clone was detected only once. The genes are TRBV9 and TRBJ1-4; 8 positions agree with TRBD1. Germline CDR1 is SGDLS and CDR2 is YYNGEE. After removal of 1 base from V and 7 bases from J, the junction contained 3 bases not matched to a gene. The CDR3 has 14 amino acids. The CDR3 here is CASSVNQGAEKLFF. The CDR3 DNA sequence: TGTGCCAGCAGCGTAAATCAGGGGGCTGAAAAACTGTTTTTT.

V gene TRBV11-1 combines with J gene TRBJ2-1; 9 bases map to TRBD2. V lost 7 bases to trimming and J lost 5 bases; unmatched junction nucleotides: 9. Germline assignment: CDR1 SGHAT and CDR2 FQDESV (reference sequence). The CDR3 spans 15 residues. CDR3 DNA: TGTGCCAGCACTAAACCGGGACTAGCCAACAATGAGCAGTTCTTC. This codes for CASTKPGLANNEQFF.

The V and J genes are TRBV6-2 or TRBV6-3 and TRBJ1-5; no clear D gene. Germline assignment: CDR1 MNHEY and CDR2 SVGEGT. Trimming shortened V by 2 bases and J by 1 base, and 15 bases separated the two germline ends. The CDR3 covers 17 residues. The CDR3, as DNA: TGTGCCAGCAGTTACACCCCGGCGGGCCCCAGCAATCAGCCCCAGCATTTT. Translation: CASSYTPAGPSNQPQHF.

This clone was seen a handful of times. The chain carries TRBV5-1 and TRBJ1-1, with a weak D call TRBD1 (5 bases). This CDR3 comprises 13 residues. V was shortened by 2 bases and J by 7 bases, with 12 bases between the two germline ends. Germline-derived CDR1 and CDR2 are SGHRS and YFSETQ. CDR3 nucleotide sequence: TGCGCCAGCAGCTTAAGGGGCTATAGTGAAGCTTTCTTT. This sequence encodes CASSLRGYSEAFF. Full variable domain (rest looked up from reference TRBV5-1 and TRBJ1-1): KAGVTQTPRYLIKTRGQQVTLSCSPISGHRSVSWYQQTPGQGLQFLFEYFSETQRNKGNFPGRFSGRQFSNSRSEMNVSTLELGDSALYLCASSLRGYSEAFFGQGTRLTVV.

This sequence joins TRBV28 and TRBJ1-1; TRBD1 matches 10 bases. The CDR3 has 14 residues. From germline, CDR1 is MDHEN and CDR2 SYDVKM. With V trimmed by 7 bases and J by 3 bases, 5 bases remained unmatched. CDR3: CASTETGGHTEAFF. In DNA, the CDR3 is TGTGCCAGCACCGAGACAGGGGGCCACACTGAAGCTTTCTTT.

The chain has TRBV27 and TRBJ2-1, with D unclear. CDR1 and CDR2 (germline): MNHEY, SMNVEV (reference sequence). With 7 bases removed from V and 9 bases from J, the gap between germline ends came to 10 bases. This CDR3 is built from 11 residues. The DNA of the CDR3 is TGTGCCAGCAACCTTCGAGGTGAGCAGTTCTTC. Amino acids: CASNLRGEQFF.

J is TRBJ2-3 and V is TRBV19; 8 positions match TRBD2. The ends lost 4 bases at V and 7 bases at J; junction bases unmatched: 13. CDR3 length equals 16 residues. CDR1 is LNHDA and CDR2 is SQIVND in the germline V gene (reference sequence). Written as DNA, the CDR3 is TGTGCCAGTAGTACCATCCCGGGAGGGATTCGGAATACGCAGTATTTT. Residues: CASSTIPGGIRNTQYF.

The chain has TRBV5-4 and TRBJ2-5; 10 nucleotides line up with TRBD1. The CDR3 spans 16 residues. The germline V gene encodes CDR1 SGHNT and CDR2 YYREEE (reference sequence). The ends lost 4 bases at V and 5 bases at J; junction bases unmatched: 11. CDR3 amino acids: CASSQGPGQGLETQYF. In nucleotides, the CDR3 is TGTGCCAGCAGCCAGGGACCGGGACAGGGGTTGGAGACCCAGTACTTC.